A single sample gave rise to the 2 T cell receptor beta chains below, sequenced in a study of T cells after yellow fever vaccination. TCRdb reanalysed the 5' RACE reads using MiXCR and keeps one entry per CDR3 protein. Seen here are 45,000 to 65,000 distinct CDR3 sequences, 6.5% to 8.5% observed once, and the top ten hold approximately 25%. The sequences come from CD8+ T cells not binding an NS4B(214-222) dextramer, sorted from PBMCs, collected 45 days after the first yellow fever vaccination. These receptors all stem from a young man who received the YFV17D yellow fever vaccine.

The rearrangement uses TRBV7-8 and TRBJ2-1; 7 bases line up with TRBD1. After removal of 4 bases from V and 4 bases from J, the junction contained 4 bases not matched to a gene. This CDR3 is 14 amino acids long. Germline values: CDR1 SGHVS, CDR2 FQNEAQ. The CDR3 DNA sequence: TGTGCCAGCAGCTACTCACAGGGGTACAATGAGCAGTTCTTC. As protein: CASSYSQGYNEQFF.

There are many counts of this clonotype. CDR3 DNA: TGTGCCAGTAGTATGGGGGGGGACAACATTCAGTACTTC. It yields the protein CASSMGGDNIQYF. The genes are TRBV19 and TRBJ2-4, with 7 bases fitting TRBD2. V shed 3 bases, J shed 7 bases, and the junction held 3 bases outside the gene matches. The CDR3 has 13 amino acids. Germline-derived CDR1 and CDR2 are LNHDA and SQIVND (reference sequence).